The sequence of this TCR beta chain was determined in a study of blood T cell repertoires in COVID-19. Overall study: T cells, B-cell-depleted T cells, or PBMCs provided the cDNA or gDNA that served as material.

Original handling: Nucleated cell counts were estimated from reference gene primer amplification. TCRdb keeps only in-frame clones here, not all; method: immunoSEQ multiplex PCR. The V and J calls and clone size were taken over from that table, and D and trimming were inferred from the DNA. Here the sample spans approximately 140,000 clones, 65% to 90% being singletons. Germline V gene lookup returns CDR1 LNHDA and CDR2 SQIVND (reference sequence). J was trimmed by 2 bases and V by 5 bases; bases with no gene match: 13. The CDR3 loop spans 18 amino acids. Sequencing was carried out using peripheral blood. The clonotype was recovered from a man in his sixties or seventies with acute or convalescent COVID-19. The rearrangement uses TRBV19 and TRBJ2-7; TRBD2 aligns across 12 bases. The chain's CDR3 is CASSPSPGLAGPAYEQYF. The CDR3 DNA follows: TGTGCCAGTAGTCCCTCCCCTGGACTAGCGGGACCGGCCTACGAGCAGTACTTC.